Following are 4 T cell receptor beta chains from one sample sequenced in a study of blood T cell repertoires in COVID-19. This table comes from immunoSEQ multiplex PCR, and its TCRdb copy is limited to in-frame clones, with some not included. The sample has 150,000 to 250,000 clones, 79% seen once. Sequencing used peripheral blood. The origin of the receptors is a woman aged 40 to 50 with COVID-19, enrolled during active disease.

The count of this clone is one. This chain links TRBV27 with TRBJ1-1; 7 nucleotides match TRBD1. There are 14 residues in the CDR3. The germline V gene encodes CDR1 MNHEY and CDR2 SMNVEV (reference sequence). V shed 5 bases and J 7 bases; nucleotides not matched to a gene: 10. The CDR3 DNA is TGTGCCAGCAGTCCACAGGGGTATAGGAATGAAGCTTTCTTT. It yields the protein CASSPQGYRNEAFF.

Comment on this clone: Other nucleotide sequences from this sample produce the same CDR3. The chain has TRBV9 and TRBJ2-1, with a tentative D call TRBD1 (6 bases). Germline-derived CDR1 and CDR2 are SGDLS and YYNGEE. Between the trimmed V and J ends, which lost 4 bases and 5 bases, there was a span of 13 bases. This CDR3 is built from 14 residues. CDR3 DNA sequence: TGTGCCAGCAGCCCGCGTACAGGGAACAATGAGCAGTTCTTC. This sequence encodes CASSPRTGNNEQFF.

The chain employs TRBV6-2 or TRBV6-3 and TRBJ1-2, with 11 positions matching TRBD1. V shed 2 bases, J shed 3 bases, and the junction held 5 bases outside the gene matches. Germline loops: CDR1 MNHEY, CDR2 SVGEGT. CDR3 length equals 16 residues. DNA for the CDR3: TGTGCCAGCAGTTACGGAGGACAGGGGGCGGACTATGGCTACACCTTC. It is translated as CASSYGGQGADYGYTF.

The sample holds a few counts of this clone. The rearrangement joins TRBV5-1 to TRBJ2-1; maybe TRBD1 (5 bases). V shed 2 bases and J shed 4 bases, with 7 bases lying between them. Germline CDR1 is SGHRS and CDR2 is YFSETQ. The CDR3 loop spans 13 amino acids. In DNA form, the CDR3 reads TGCGCCAGCAGCTTACAGGTTTACAATGAGCAGTTCTTC. This translates into CASSLQVYNEQFF.